This T cell receptor beta chain was captured by sequencing in a study of OX40 agonist ivuxolimab in advanced cancers. About the study: The patients' treatment was ivuxolimab, an agonistic anti-OX40 (CD134) antibody. Each dose-escalation patient presented with hepatocellular carcinoma, melanoma, renal cell or head and neck cancer.

Measured with immunoSEQ multiplex PCR; TCRdb has only the in-frame clones, and not every one. The profile shows about 90,000 clones, approximately 90% of them singletons. At baseline, cycle 4 day 1, and cycle 7 day 1, blood was sampled. J gave up 5 bases and V 8 bases, and 9 bases lay outside the gene matches. CDR3 size: 13 residues. CDR1 is SNHLY, CDR2 FYNNEI, per germline. The clonotype comes from an adult with an advanced solid tumor such as melanoma, head and neck, liver or kidney cancer. The genes are TRBV2 and TRBJ2-7, with TRBD2 matching 7 bases. The sample was CD4+ or CD8+ T cells sorted from blood, taken in a trial of the OX40 agonist ivuxolimab. CDR3 region: CASSGGPYNEQYF. CDR3 coding DNA: TGTGCCAGCTCGGGAGGACCCTACAACGAGCAGTACTTC.